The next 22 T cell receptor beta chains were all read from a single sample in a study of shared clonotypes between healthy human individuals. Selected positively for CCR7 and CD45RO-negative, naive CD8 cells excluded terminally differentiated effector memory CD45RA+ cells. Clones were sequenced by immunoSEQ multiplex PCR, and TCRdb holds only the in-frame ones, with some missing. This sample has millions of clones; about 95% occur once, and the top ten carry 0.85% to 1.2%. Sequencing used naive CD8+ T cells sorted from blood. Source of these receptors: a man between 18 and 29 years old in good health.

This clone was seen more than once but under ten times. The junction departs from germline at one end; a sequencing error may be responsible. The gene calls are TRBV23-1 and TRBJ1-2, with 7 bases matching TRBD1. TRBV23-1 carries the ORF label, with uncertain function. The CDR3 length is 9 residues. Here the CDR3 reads CACRGGYTF. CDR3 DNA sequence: TGCGCCTGCAGGGGGGGCTACACCTTC.

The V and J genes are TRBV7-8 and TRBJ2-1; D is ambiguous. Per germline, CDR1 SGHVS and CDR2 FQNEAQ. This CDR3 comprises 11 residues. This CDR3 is CLSSSYNEQFF. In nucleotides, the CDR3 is TGTTTATCGAGCTCCTACAATGAGCAGTTCTTC.

In nucleotides, the CDR3 is TGTGCCAGCAGCCTTTTGAACAGGATTTCGCCCGGGGAGCTGTTTTTT. Amino acids: CASSLLNRISPGELFF. This chain connects TRBV11-2 to TRBJ2-2, with a tentative D call TRBD1 (5 bases). V lost 5 bases to trimming and J lost 6 bases, with 19 bases between them. This CDR3 is built from 16 residues. CDR1 is SGHAT and CDR2 is FQNNGV in the germline V gene.

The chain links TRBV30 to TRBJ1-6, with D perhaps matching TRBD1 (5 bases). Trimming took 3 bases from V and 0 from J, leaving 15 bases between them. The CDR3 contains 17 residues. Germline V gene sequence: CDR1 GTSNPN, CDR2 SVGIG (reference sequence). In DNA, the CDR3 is TGTGCCTGGAGCCTATCGGGGCGGAGCTCCTATAATTCACCCCTCCACTTT. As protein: CAWSLSGRSSYNSPLHF.

CDR3 sequence reads: CASSELRGQETQYF. DNA of the CDR3: TGTGCCAGCAGTGAGTTGAGGGGCCAAGAGACCCAGTACTTC. The genes are TRBV6-1 and TRBJ2-5; D is possibly TRBD1 or TRBD2 (5 bases each). The CDR3 covers 14 residues. V shed 3 bases and J shed 1 base, with 9 bases lying between them. Germline V gene data show CDR1 as MNHNS and CDR2 as SASEGT.

The CDR3 DNA is TGTGCCAGCAGCTTAGCGGACTTGAACACCGGGGAGCTGTTTTTT. Encoded protein: CASSLADLNTGELFF. The rearrangement uses TRBV7-9 and TRBJ2-2; tentative D call: TRBD2 (5 bases). Deletions cut 0 bases from V and 1 base from J, with 6 bases between. CDR1 is SEHNR and CDR2 is FQNEAQ in the germline V gene (reference sequence). This CDR3 is built from 15 residues.

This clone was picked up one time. The CDR3 DNA reads TGTGCCAGCAGCCTCAGCGACGCCCTGGAGCAGTTCTTC. Amino acids: CASSLSDALEQFF. The rearrangement uses TRBV5-6 and TRBJ2-1; D remains unclear. Germline V gives CDR1 SGHDT, CDR2 YYEEEE. The CDR3 length is 13 residues. Trimming removed 4 bases from V and 10 bases from J, with 15 bases in between.

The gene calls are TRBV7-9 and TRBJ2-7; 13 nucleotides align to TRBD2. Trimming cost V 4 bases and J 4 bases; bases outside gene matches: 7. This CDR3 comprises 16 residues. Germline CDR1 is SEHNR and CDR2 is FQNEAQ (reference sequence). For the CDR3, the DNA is TGTGCCAGCAGCTCCACTAGCGGGAGGGCCGGGTACGAGCAGTACTTC. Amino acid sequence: CASSSTSGRAGYEQYF.

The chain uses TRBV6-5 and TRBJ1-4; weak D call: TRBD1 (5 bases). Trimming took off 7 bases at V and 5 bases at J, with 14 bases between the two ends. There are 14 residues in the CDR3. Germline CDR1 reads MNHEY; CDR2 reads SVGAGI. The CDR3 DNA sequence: TGTGCCAGCACCGCGATGGCAGGGAATGAAAAACTGTTTTTT. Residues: CASTAMAGNEKLFF.

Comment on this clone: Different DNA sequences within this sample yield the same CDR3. The CDR3 here is CASSVSGGSYNEQFF. The CDR3 DNA sequence: TGTGCCAGCAGCGTGTCAGGGGGCTCCTACAATGAGCAGTTCTTC. J is TRBJ2-1 and V is TRBV9, with 7 bases that match TRBD1. This CDR3 has 15 residues. CDR1 is SGDLS and CDR2 is YYNGEE in the germline V gene. With V trimmed by 2 bases and J by 0 bases, 2 bases remained unmatched.

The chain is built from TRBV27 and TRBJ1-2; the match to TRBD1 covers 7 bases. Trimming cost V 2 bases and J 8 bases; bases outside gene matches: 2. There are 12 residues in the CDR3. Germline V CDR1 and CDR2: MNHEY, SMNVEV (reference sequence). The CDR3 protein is CASSLEGAGYTF. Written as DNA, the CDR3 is TGTGCCAGCAGTTTAGAGGGGGCGGGCTACACCTTC.

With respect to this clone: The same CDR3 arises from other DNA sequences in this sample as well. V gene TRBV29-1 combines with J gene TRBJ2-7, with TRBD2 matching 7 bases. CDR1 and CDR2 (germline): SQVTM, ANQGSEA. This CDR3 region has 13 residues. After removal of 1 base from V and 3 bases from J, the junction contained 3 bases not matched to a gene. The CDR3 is CSVEVRGGYEQYF. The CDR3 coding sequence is TGCAGCGTTGAAGTCCGCGGGGGCTACGAGCAGTACTTC.

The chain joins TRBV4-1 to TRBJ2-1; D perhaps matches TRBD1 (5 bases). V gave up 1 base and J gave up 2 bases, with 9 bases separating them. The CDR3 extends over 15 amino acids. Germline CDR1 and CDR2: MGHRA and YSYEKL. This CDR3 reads CASSQVRAAYNEQFF. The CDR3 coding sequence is TGCGCCAGCAGCCAAGTCAGGGCCGCCTACAATGAGCAGTTCTTC.

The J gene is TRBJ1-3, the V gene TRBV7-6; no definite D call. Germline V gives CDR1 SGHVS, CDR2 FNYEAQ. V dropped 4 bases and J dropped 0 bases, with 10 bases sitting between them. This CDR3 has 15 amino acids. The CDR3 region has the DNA TGTGCCAGCAGCTCCTCAGTACTCTCTGGAAACACCATATATTTT. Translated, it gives CASSSSVLSGNTIYF. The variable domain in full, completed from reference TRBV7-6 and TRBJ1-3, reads GAGVSQSPRYKVTKRGQDVALRCDPISGHVSLYWYRQALGQGPEFLTYFNYEAQQDKSGLPNDRFSAERPEGSISTLTIQRTEQRDSAMYRCASSSSVLSGNTIYFGEGSWLTVV.

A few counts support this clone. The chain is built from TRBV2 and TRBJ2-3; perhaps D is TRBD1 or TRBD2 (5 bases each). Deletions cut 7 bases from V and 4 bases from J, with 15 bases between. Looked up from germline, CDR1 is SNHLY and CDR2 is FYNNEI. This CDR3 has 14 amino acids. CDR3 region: CASTGTTGSDTQYF. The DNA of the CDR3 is TGTGCCAGCACCGGGACGACGGGCTCAGATACGCAGTATTTT.

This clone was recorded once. In DNA, the CDR3 is TGTGCCAGCAGCGACAGGACAGGGGGAAATGAAAAACTGTTTTTT. Encoded protein: CASSDRTGGNEKLFF. V usage is TRBV9 and J usage is TRBJ1-4, with 10 bases matching TRBD1. With V trimmed by 3 bases and J by 5 bases, 4 bases remained unmatched. Germline V gene data show CDR1 as SGDLS and CDR2 as YYNGEE. The CDR3 runs to 15 residues.

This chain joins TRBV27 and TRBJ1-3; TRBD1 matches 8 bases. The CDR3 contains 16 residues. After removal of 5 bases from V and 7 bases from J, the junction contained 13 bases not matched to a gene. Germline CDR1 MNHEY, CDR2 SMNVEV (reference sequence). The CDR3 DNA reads TGTGCCAGCAGTCCCTTAGGTGTGACAGGGGTCAACACCATATATTTT. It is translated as CASSPLGVTGVNTIYF.

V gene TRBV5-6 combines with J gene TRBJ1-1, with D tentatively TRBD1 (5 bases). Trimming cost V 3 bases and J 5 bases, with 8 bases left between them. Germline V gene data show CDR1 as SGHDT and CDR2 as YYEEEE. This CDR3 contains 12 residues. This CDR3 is CASSWGLTEAFF. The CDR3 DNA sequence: TGTGCCAGCAGCTGGGGGTTGACTGAAGCTTTCTTT.

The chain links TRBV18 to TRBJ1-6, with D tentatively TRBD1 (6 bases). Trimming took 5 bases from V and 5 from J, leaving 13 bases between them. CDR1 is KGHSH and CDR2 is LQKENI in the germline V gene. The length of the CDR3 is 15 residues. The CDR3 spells CASSLRDTDNSPLHF. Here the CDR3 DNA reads TGTGCCAGCTCATTGCGGGACACCGATAATTCACCCCTCCACTTT.

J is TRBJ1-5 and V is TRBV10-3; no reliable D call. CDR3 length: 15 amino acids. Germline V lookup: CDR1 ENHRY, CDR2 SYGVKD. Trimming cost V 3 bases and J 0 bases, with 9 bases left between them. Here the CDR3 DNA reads TGTGCCATCAGTGAAATGGGGAATAGCAATCAGCCCCAGCATTTT. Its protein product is CAISEMGNSNQPQHF.

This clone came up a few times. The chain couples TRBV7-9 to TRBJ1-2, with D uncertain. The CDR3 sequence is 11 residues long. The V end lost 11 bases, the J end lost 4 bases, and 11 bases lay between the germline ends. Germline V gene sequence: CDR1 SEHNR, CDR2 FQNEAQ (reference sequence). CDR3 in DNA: TGTGCCGGGCTCGCTCTCTATGGCTACACCTTC. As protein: CAGLALYGYTF. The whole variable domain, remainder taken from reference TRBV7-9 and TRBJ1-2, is DTGVSQNPRHKITKRGQNVTFRCDPISEHNRLYWYRQTLGQGPEFLTYFQNEAQLEKSRLLSDRFSAERPKGSFSTLEIQRTEQGDSAMYLCAGLALYGYTFGSGTRLTVV.

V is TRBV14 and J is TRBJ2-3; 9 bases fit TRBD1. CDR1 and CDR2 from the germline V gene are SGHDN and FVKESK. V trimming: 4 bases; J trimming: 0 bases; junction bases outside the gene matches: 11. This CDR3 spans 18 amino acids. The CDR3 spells CASSPLPGQGYSTDTQYF. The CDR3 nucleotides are TGTGCCAGCAGCCCGCTACCGGGACAGGGTTACAGCACAGATACGCAGTATTTT.